The sequence of this T cell receptor (beta chain) was determined in a study of blood T cell repertoires in COVID-19. Study overall: Samples taken during acute and convalescent COVID-19 were collected in the United States, Italy and Spain. T cells, B-cell-depleted T cells, or PBMCs provided the cDNA or gDNA that served as material.

Per the study methods: Reference gene primers were amplified, and this amplification served to estimate nucleated cell counts. TCRdb keeps only in-frame clones here, not all; method: immunoSEQ multiplex PCR. The V and J calls and clone size come from that table; D and trimming were worked out from the DNA. The sample carries about 350,000 clones, 89% recorded once. Germline CDR1 and CDR2: SGHNT and YYREEE (reference sequence). The CDR3 spans 15 residues. Trimming at V came to 4 bases and at J to 1 base, leaving 6 bases not matched to a gene. The chain is built from TRBV5-4 and TRBJ2-3; TRBD1 matches 7 bases. This receptor was taken from a woman aged 60 to 75 with COVID-19, enrolled during active disease. Sequences were obtained from peripheral blood. CDR3 in DNA: TGTGCCAGCAGCCAAGGGGGCCGGGGCACAGATACGCAGTATTTT. Encoded protein: CASSQGGRGTDTQYF.